Listed here are 11 T cell receptor beta chains from one sample, sequenced in a study of T cell changes during pregnancy in multiple sclerosis. Some clones are missing from TCRdb's copy, which holds only in-frame ones; the method was immunoSEQ multiplex PCR. The profile shows about 75,000 clones, about 94% of them singletons. The sequenced sample was CD4+ T cells from peripheral blood mononuclear cells, obtained after pregnancy. The receptors come from a female donor with multiple sclerosis, enrolled in a pregnancy study.

The rearrangement links TRBV7-9 to TRBJ2-3; 12 positions match TRBD2. The CDR3 contains 17 residues. CDR1 and CDR2 from the germline V gene are SEHNR and FQNEAQ (reference sequence). V shed 2 bases and J 3 bases; nucleotides not matched to a gene: 6. The DNA of the CDR3 is TGTGCCAGCAGCTTAACCGGGACTAGCGGGCAGACAGATACGCAGTATTTT. Translating it yields CASSLTGTSGQTDTQYF.

In DNA form, the CDR3 reads TGCGCCAGCAGCTTGGGGTTAGCCGGTTCCTACAATGAGCAGTTCTTC. It codes for CASSLGLAGSYNEQFF. This chain uses TRBV5-1 with TRBJ2-1, with no clear D. The CDR3 is made up of 16 amino acids. From germline, CDR1 is SGHRS and CDR2 YFSETQ. Trimming stripped 0 bases from V and 1 base from J, with 11 bases between.

The DNA of the CDR3 is TGCGCCAGCAGCTTGGTTCCTACTAGCGGGGCGAACACCGGGGAGCTGTTTTTT. Amino acids: CASSLVPTSGANTGELFF. The gene calls are TRBV5-1 and TRBJ2-2, with 10 bases fitting TRBD2. CDR1 and CDR2 from the germline V gene are SGHRS and YFSETQ. Trimming at V came to 0 bases and at J to 0 bases, leaving 5 bases not matched to a gene. The CDR3 length is 18 residues.

The chain is built from TRBV5-1 and TRBJ1-2; TRBD1 matches 7 bases. The CDR3 runs to 13 residues. With V trimmed by 5 bases and J by 8 bases, 9 bases remained unmatched. CDR1 and CDR2 from the germline V gene are SGHRS and YFSETQ. In DNA form, the CDR3 reads TGCGCCAGCAGACCCCAGGGGGACGGGGGCTACACCTTC. Translating gives CASRPQGDGGYTF.

CDR3 protein: CASSDNSMGRETQYF. DNA of the CDR3: TGTGCCAGCAGCGATAATTCTATGGGGAGGGAGACCCAGTACTTC. This chain uses TRBV9 with TRBJ2-5, with D tentatively TRBD2 (6 bases). V lost 3 bases, J lost 5 bases, and 17 bases lay in between. The CDR3 runs 15 residues. CDR1 is SGDLS and CDR2 is YYNGEE in the germline V gene.

Only a few counts were recorded for this clone. This chain joins TRBV7-9 and TRBJ2-7; the D gene is possibly TRBD1 (6 bases). Germline V gene sequence: CDR1 SEHNR, CDR2 FQNEAQ (reference sequence). V was shortened by 4 bases and J by 1 base, with 14 bases between the two germline ends. The CDR3 totals 15 residues. CDR3 loop: CASSSDSVLSYEQYF. Written as DNA, the CDR3 is TGTGCCAGCAGCTCGGACAGCGTACTTTCCTACGAGCAGTACTTC.

The table lists this clone with a count of one. The V and J genes are TRBV10-3 and TRBJ2-1, with 7 bases matching TRBD1. The germline V gene has CDR1 ENHRY and CDR2 SYGVKD. Trimming at V came to 3 bases and at J to 5 bases, leaving 13 bases not matched to a gene. CDR3 length equals 17 residues. The CDR3 nucleotides read TGTGCCATCAGTGACCTCAGGACAGGAATCAGAAACAATGAGCAGTTCTTC. Translation: CAISDLRTGIRNNEQFF.

The genes are TRBV28 and TRBJ1-3; TRBD1 is a possible D gene (5 bases). The germline V gene encodes CDR1 MDHEN and CDR2 SYDVKM. The CDR3 runs to 13 residues. Trimming stripped 6 bases from V and 5 bases from J, with 11 bases between. CDR3 residues: CASRSSDRNTIYF. The CDR3 DNA reads TGTGCCAGCAGGTCCTCGGACAGAAACACCATATATTTT.

The chain combines TRBV28 with TRBJ2-7, with 8 bases fitting TRBD1. Germline trimming cut 6 bases from V and 0 bases from J; bases unmatched to any gene: 7. Germline values: CDR1 MDHEN, CDR2 SYDVKM. This CDR3 region has 15 residues. CDR3 sequence reads: CASRSTGTGSYEQYF. The CDR3 DNA follows: TGTGCCAGCAGATCAACCGGGACAGGCTCCTACGAGCAGTACTTC. The whole variable domain, filled in from reference TRBV28 and TRBJ2-7, reads DVKVTQSSRYLVKRTGEKVFLECVQDMDHENMFWYRQDPGLGLRLIYFSYDVKMKEKGDIPEGYSVSREKKERFSLILESASTNQTSMYLCASRSTGTGSYEQYFGPGTRLTVT.

The chain has TRBV11-2 and TRBJ1-2, with 9 bases matching TRBD1. The CDR3 sequence is 15 residues long. V shed 5 bases and J 5 bases; nucleotides not matched to a gene: 9. Germline V lookup: CDR1 SGHAT, CDR2 FQNNGV. CDR3 sequence (DNA): TGTGCCAGCAGCACGACGGGACAGGGAGGATATGGCTACACCTTC. This codes for CASSTTGQGGYGYTF. Together with reference TRBV11-2 and TRBJ1-2, the CDR3 gives the full variable domain: EAGVAQSPRYKIIEKRQSVAFWCNPISGHATLYWYQQILGQGPKLLIQFQNNGVVDDSQLPKDRFSAERLKGVDSTLKIQPAKLEDSAVYLCASSTTGQGGYGYTFGSGTRLTVV.

The chain links TRBV5-1 to TRBJ2-2, with 9 bases fitting TRBD1. From germline, CDR1 is SGHRS and CDR2 YFSETQ. V gave up 3 bases and J gave up 1 base; unmatched junction bases: 7. This CDR3 contains 17 residues. Here the CDR3 reads CASSYMGQGLNTGELFF. CDR3 nucleotides: TGCGCCAGCAGCTATATGGGACAGGGATTGAACACCGGGGAGCTGTTTTTT.